This T cell receptor beta chain was profiled in a study of regulatory and conventional T cells in RAG deficiency. Findings and caveats of the study: These Omenn syndrome Treg sorts may hold peripherally activated cells instead. In Omenn syndrome, Treg and Tconv repertoires overlapped >85%.

Sequencing used immunoSEQ multiplex PCR; TCRdb keeps in-frame clones, though not all of them. The table lists approximately 28,000 clones, roughly 95% of them singletons, with 0.15% to 0.2% in the top ten. This clone was detected once. Its antigen remains unknown. The germline gives CDR1 SGHDT, CDR2 YYEEEE. Trimming removed 7 bases at V and 5 bases at J, with 7 bases between. The CDR3 spans 11 residues. The sorted conventional CD4+ T cells were CD25-low and CD127-high, with genomic DNA sequenced. These data were likewise used in another study, on regulatory T cells. As reported in that work: The primer mix had 52 TRBV and 13 TRBJ primers.

The TCR sequence derives from a human donor in good health. This chain links TRBV5-6 with TRBJ2-1; possible D gene TRBD1, 6 bases. The sequenced material came from CD25- CD4+ T cells sorted from blood. CDR3 in amino acids: CASGGNNEQFF. In nucleotides, the CDR3 is TGTGCCAGCGGGGGCAACAATGAGCAGTTCTTC.